Detailed here is one T cell receptor (beta chain). Here immunoSEQ multiplex PCR was the method, and the copy in TCRdb shows in-frame clones only, minus some. The sample has tens of thousands of clones; under 95% are singletons. The entry originates in a study of blood T cell repertoires in COVID-19. V lost 6 bases to trimming and J lost 5 bases, with 8 bases between them. The CDR3 is 11 residues long. Germline V gene sequence: CDR1 DFQATT, CDR2 SNEGSKA (reference sequence). What was sequenced was peripheral blood. This TCR was recovered from a human donor in a cohort sampled during active COVID-19. The chain couples TRBV20-1 to TRBJ1-5; D unclear. Here the CDR3 DNA reads TGCAGTGCCAGACGGGATCAGCCCCAGCATTTT. Protein sequence: CSARRDQPQHF.